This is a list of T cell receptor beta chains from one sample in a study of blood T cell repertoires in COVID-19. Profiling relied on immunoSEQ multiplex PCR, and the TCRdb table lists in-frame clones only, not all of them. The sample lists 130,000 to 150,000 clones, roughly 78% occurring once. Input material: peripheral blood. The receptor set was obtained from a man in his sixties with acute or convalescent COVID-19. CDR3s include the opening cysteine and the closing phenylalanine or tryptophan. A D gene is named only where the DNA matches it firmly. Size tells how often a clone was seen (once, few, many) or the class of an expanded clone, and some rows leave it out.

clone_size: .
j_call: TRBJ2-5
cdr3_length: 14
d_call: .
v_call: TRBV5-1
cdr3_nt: TGCGCCAGCAGCTTGGGGGCAGGCCAGGAGACCCAGTACTTC
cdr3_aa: CASSLGAGQETQYF

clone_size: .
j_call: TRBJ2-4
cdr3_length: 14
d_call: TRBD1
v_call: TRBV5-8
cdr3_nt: TGTGCCAGCAGCTTGGGGGACAGGGGGAACATTCAGTACTTC
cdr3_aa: CASSLGDRGNIQYF

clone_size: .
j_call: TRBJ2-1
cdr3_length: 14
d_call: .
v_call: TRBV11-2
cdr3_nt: TGTGCCAGCAGCCCCCTCCGCGGAGTCAATGAGCAGTTCTTC
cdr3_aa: CASSPLRGVNEQFF

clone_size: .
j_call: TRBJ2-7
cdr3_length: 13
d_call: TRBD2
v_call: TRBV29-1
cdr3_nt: TGCAGCGGAACTAGCGGGAGTTCATACGAGCAGTACTTC
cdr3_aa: CSGTSGSSYEQYF

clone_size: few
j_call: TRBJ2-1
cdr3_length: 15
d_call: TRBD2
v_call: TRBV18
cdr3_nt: TGTGCCAGCTCACCCCTGACTAGCGATCTCAATGAGCAGTTCTTC
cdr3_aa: CASSPLTSDLNEQFF

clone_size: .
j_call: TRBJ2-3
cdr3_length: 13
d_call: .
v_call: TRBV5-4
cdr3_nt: TGTGCCAGCAGCCCTCAGGGGACGAATACGCAGTATTTT
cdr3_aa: CASSPQGTNTQYF

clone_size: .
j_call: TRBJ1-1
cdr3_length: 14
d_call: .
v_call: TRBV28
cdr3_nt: TGTGCCAGCAAAAACGAGACAAGTCCCACTGAAGCTTTCTTT
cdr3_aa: CASKNETSPTEAFF

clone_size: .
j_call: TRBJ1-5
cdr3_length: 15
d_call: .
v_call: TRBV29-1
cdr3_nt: TGCAGCGTTGGCATTGGGGCAGATAGCAATCAGCCCCAGCATTTT
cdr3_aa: CSVGIGADSNQPQHF

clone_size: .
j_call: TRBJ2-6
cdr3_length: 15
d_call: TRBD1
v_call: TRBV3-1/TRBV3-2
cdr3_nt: TGTGCCAGCAGCCTGACAGGGTCTGGGGCCAACGTCCTGACTTTC
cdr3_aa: CASSLTGSGANVLTF

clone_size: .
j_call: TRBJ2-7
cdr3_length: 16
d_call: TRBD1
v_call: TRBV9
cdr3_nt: TGTGCCAGCAGCGCTTCCGGGACAGGGATTTCCTACGAGCAGTACTTC
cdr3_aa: CASSASGTGISYEQYF

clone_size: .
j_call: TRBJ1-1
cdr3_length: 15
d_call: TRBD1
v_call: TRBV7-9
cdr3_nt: TGTGCCAGCAGCTTAGCTTCACAGGGGGCCACTGAAGCTTTCTTT
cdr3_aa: CASSLASQGATEAFF

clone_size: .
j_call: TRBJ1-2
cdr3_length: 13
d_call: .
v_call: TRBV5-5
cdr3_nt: TGTGCCAGCAGCTTGAGCGAAAACTATGGCTACACCTTC
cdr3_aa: CASSLSENYGYTF

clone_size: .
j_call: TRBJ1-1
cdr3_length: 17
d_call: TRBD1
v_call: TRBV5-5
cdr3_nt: TGTGCCAGCAGCTGGACGGTAACCGGGACAGGGAACACTGAAGCTTTCTTT
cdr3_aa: CASSWTVTGTGNTEAFF

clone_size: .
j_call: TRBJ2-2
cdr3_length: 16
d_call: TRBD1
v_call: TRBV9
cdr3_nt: TGTGCCAGCAGCATCACAGGGGCCGCGAACACCGGGGAGCTGTTTTTT
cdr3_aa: CASSITGAANTGELFF

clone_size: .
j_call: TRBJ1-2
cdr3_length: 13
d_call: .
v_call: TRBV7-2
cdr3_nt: TGTGCCAGCAGCTTTGCGGAGGCGCGTGGCTACACCTTC
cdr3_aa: CASSFAEARGYTF

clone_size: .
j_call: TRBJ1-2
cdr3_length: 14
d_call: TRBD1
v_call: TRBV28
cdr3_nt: TGTGCCAGCAGCTGGACAGGGGAGAACTATGGCTACACCTTC
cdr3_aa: CASSWTGENYGYTF

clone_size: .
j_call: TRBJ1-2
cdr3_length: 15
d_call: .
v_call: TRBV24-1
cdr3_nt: TGTGCCACCAGGCCCTCCGGGACGGGAGAAGATGGCTACACCTTC
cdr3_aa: CATRPSGTGEDGYTF

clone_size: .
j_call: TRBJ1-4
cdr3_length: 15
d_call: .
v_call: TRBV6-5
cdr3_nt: TGTGCCAGCAGTCCAGGGTCTGCAACTAATGAAAAACTGTTTTTT
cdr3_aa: CASSPGSATNEKLFF

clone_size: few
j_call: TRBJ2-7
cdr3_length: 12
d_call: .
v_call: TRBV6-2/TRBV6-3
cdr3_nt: TGTGCCAGCAGTCTACAGGAGACCGAGCAGTACTTC
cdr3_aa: CASSLQETEQYF

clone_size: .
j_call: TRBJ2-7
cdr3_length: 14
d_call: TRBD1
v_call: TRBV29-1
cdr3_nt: TGCAGCGTTGCCCCGGGACAGGGACCTTACGAGCAGTACTTC
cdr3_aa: CSVAPGQGPYEQYF

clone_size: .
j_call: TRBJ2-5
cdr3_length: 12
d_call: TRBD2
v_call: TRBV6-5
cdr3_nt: TGTGCCAGCGGGTCGGGGGAGGGGACCCAGTACTTC
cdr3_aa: CASGSGEGTQYF

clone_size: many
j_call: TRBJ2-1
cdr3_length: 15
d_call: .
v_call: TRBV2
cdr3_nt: TGTGCCAGCAGTGAAGCGGCTGCCAGGGGGGAAGAGCAGTTCTTC
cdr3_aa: CASSEAAARGEEQFF

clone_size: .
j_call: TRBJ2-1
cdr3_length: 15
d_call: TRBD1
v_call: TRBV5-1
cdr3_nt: TGCGCCAGCAGCTTCACAGGGGAGTCCTACAATGAGCAGTTCTTC
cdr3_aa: CASSFTGESYNEQFF

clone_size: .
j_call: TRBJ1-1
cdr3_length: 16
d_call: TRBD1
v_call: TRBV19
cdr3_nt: TGTGCCAGTAGTATCTTAGCCGGGACAGCGAACACTGAAGCTTTCTTT
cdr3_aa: CASSILAGTANTEAFF

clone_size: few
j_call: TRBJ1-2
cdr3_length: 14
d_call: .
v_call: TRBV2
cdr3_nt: TGTGCCAGCAGTGACCCCGGGACACCTGGAGGCTACACCTTC
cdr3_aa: CASSDPGTPGGYTF

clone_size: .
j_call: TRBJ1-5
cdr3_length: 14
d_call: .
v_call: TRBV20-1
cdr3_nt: TGCAGTGCTAGTTACGGACATAGCAATCAGCCCCAGCATTTT
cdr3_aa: CSASYGHSNQPQHF

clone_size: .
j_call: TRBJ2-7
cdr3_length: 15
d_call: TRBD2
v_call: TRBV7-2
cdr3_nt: TGTGCCAGCAGCTTATATCTACTAGCGGGAGACGAGCAGTACTTC
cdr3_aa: CASSLYLLAGDEQYF

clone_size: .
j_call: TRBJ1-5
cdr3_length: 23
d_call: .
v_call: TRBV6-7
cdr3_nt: TGTGCCAGCAGTTACTCGATAGTAAGGTGTCCGCGGACGGTGGCGAGGGGCAATCAGCCCCAGCATTTT
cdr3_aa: CASSYSIVRCPRTVARGNQPQHF

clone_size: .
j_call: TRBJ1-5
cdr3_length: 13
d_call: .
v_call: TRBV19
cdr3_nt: TGTGCCAGTAGGGATCCCGGGGGTCAGCCCCAGCATTTT
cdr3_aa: CASRDPGGQPQHF

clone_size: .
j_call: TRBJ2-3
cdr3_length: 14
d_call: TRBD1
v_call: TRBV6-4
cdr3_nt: TGTGCCAGCAGCACAGGGGAATGGACAGATACGCAGTATTTT
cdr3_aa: CASSTGEWTDTQYF

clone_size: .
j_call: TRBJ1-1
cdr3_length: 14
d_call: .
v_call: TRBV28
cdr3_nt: TGTGCCAGCAGTACCCCGTACTCCGGGACTGAAGCTTTCTTT
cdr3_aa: CASSTPYSGTEAFF

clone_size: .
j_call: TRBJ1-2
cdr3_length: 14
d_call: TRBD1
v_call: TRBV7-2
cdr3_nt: TGTGCCAGCAGCTTAGGCGGGACAGGCTATGGCTACACCTTC
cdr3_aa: CASSLGGTGYGYTF

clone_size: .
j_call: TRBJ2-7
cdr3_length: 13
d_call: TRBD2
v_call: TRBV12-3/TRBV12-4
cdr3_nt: TGTGCCAGCAGTTTTGGCGGGAGCTACGGGCAGTACTTC
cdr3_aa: CASSFGGSYGQYF

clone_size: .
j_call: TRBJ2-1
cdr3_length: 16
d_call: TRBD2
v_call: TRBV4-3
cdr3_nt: TGCGCCAGCAGCCAAGGCCCGGGAGGAAACTACAATGAGCAGTTCTTC
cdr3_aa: CASSQGPGGNYNEQFF

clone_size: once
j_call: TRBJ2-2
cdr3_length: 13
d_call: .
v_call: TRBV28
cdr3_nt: TGTGCCAGCAGCAACTGGAACACCGGGGAGCTGTTTTTT
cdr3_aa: CASSNWNTGELFF

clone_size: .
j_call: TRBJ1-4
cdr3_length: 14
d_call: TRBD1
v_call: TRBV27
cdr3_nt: TGTGCCAGCAGGGGACAGGGGACTAATGAAAAACTGTTTTTT
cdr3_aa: CASRGQGTNEKLFF

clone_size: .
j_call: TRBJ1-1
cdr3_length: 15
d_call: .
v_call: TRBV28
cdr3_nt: TGTGCCAGCAGTTTAGGAGGTAGGCGGGACACTGAAGCTTTCTTT
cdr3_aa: CASSLGGRRDTEAFF

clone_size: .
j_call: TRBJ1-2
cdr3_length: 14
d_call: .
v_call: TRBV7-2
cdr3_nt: TGTGCCAGCAGCTTTTCAGGGGCATTGGGTGGCTACACCTTC
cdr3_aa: CASSFSGALGGYTF

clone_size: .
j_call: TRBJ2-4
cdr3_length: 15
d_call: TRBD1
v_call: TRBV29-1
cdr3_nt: TGCAGCGTTGAAGATCCTGGACAGGGTAGGAACATTCAGTACTTC
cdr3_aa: CSVEDPGQGRNIQYF

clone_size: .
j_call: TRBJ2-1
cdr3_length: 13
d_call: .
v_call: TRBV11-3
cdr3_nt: TGTGCCAGCAGCTATTTTCGCGGAGGCGAGCAGTTCTTC
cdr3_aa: CASSYFRGGEQFF

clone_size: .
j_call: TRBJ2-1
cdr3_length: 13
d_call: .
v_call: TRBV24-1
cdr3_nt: TGTGCCACCAGTGATTTCTCCGCGAATGAGCAGTTCTTC
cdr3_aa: CATSDFSANEQFF

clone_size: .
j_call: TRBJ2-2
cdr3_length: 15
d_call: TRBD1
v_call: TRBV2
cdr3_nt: TGTGCCAGCAACCGACAGGGGTTGGACACCGGGGAGCTGTTTTTT
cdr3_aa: CASNRQGLDTGELFF

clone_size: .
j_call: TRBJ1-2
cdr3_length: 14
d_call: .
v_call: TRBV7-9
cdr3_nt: TGTGCCAGCAGCTTAGATCAAGGGAGTGGTGGCTACACCTTC
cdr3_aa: CASSLDQGSGGYTF

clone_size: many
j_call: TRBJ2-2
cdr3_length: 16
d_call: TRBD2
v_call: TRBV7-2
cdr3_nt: TGTGCCAGCAGCTTCCTAGCGGGAAAGAACACCGGGGAGCTGTTTTTT
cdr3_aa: CASSFLAGKNTGELFF

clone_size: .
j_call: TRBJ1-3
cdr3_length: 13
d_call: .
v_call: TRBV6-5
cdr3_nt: TGTGCCAGCAGTCTACTCTCTGGAAACACCATATATTTT
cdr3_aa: CASSLLSGNTIYF

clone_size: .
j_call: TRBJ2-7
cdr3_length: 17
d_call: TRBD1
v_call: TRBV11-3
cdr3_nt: TGTGCCAGCAGCTACGGGACAGGGGGTACATTTCCCTACGAGCAGTACTTC
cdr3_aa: CASSYGTGGTFPYEQYF

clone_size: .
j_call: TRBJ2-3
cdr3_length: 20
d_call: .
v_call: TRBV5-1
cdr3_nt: TGCGCCAGCAGCCCGGACAGACCCAGTTACCATGCCTTCTACACAGATACGCAGTATTTT
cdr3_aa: CASSPDRPSYHAFYTDTQYF

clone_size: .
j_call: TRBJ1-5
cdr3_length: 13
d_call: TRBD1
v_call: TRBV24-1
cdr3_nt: TGTGCCACCCAGGGGGGAGAGGATCAGCCCCAGCATTTT
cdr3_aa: CATQGGEDQPQHF

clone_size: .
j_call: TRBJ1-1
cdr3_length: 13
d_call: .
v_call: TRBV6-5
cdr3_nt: TGTGCCAGCAGCCTGGTGGCTAACACTGAAGCTTTCTTT
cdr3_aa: CASSLVANTEAFF

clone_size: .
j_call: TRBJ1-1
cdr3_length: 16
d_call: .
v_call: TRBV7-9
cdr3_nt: TGTGCCAGCAGCCGCGGGGCAGGACGTAGGGGCGCTGAAGCTTTCTTT
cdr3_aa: CASSRGAGRRGAEAFF